The rows below give T cell receptor beta chains drawn from one sample of a study of T cell responses to AZD1222 COVID-19 vaccine. The repertoire was sequenced with immunoSEQ multiplex PCR; TCRdb's copy has only in-frame clones and lacks some. The sample records approximately 130,000 clones, 90% being singletons. This sample comprised peripheral blood, obtained on day 0 of AZD1222 vaccination. The receptors derive from an adult in good health. CDR3s include the opening cysteine and the closing phenylalanine or tryptophan. A D gene is named only where the DNA matches it firmly. Clone size is not always given. Where it is, it says once, few, many or a class for expanded clones.

v_call,j_call,clone_size,d_call,cdr3_nt,cdr3_aa
TRBV24-1,TRBJ2-2,NA,NA,TGTGCCACCAGCGGGGCGTTCACCGGGGAGCTGTTTTTT,CATSGAFTGELFF
TRBV6-4,TRBJ2-2,NA,NA,TGTGCCAGCAGTGCAGGGGACACCGGGGAGCTGTTTTTT,CASSAGDTGELFF
TRBV6-5,TRBJ2-1,once,TRBD2,TGTGCCAGCAGACCTGGACTAGCGGGAGAGGTAGAGCAGTTCTTC,CASRPGLAGEVEQFF
TRBV11-3,TRBJ2-3,NA,TRBD2,TGTGCCAGCAGCTTACAGGCGGGAGGGGATCGGTATTTT,CASSLQAGGDRYF
TRBV2,TRBJ2-1,NA,NA,TGTGCCAGCAGTGATCTTGCGCTAAGCTCCTACAATGAGCAGTTCTTC,CASSDLALSSYNEQFF
TRBV28,TRBJ2-5,few,NA,TGTGCCAGCAGCCACCAGGACGGTTGGTACCAAGAGACCCAGTACTTC,CASSHQDGWYQETQYF
TRBV2,TRBJ2-7,NA,NA,TGTGCCACCCGGGACCACTACGAGCAGTACTTC,CATRDHYEQYF
TRBV7-3,TRBJ2-3,NA,TRBD2,TGTGCCAGCAGCCAAAGCGGGGGCACAGATACGCAGTATTTT,CASSQSGGTDTQYF
TRBV6-5,TRBJ2-3,NA,TRBD2,TGTGCCAGCAGTGACTCTCTAGCGGGCACAGATACGCAGTATTTT,CASSDSLAGTDTQYF
TRBV15,TRBJ1-5,few,NA,TGTGCCACCAGCAGAAGTGGGCACGGTAATAGCAATCAGCCCCAGCATTTT,CATSRSGHGNSNQPQHF
TRBV29-1,TRBJ2-7,NA,TRBD2,TGCAGCGTGATTTGGGACTACTCCTACGAGCAGTACTTC,CSVIWDYSYEQYF
TRBV4-1,TRBJ1-2,NA,TRBD1,TGCGCCAGCAGCCCTCCGGGACAGTCTAGCCCTAACTATGGCTACACCTTC,CASSPPGQSSPNYGYTF
TRBV19,TRBJ1-4,NA,NA,TGTGCCAGTAGTATTGGAGGGTTGACTAATGAAAAACTGTTTTTT,CASSIGGLTNEKLFF
TRBV6-5,TRBJ2-1,once,NA,TGTGCCAGCGGAACAGGGCGGGTCTACAATGAGCAGTTCTTC,CASGTGRVYNEQFF
TRBV27,TRBJ2-2,NA,NA,TGTGCCAGCAGACCGGACAGAGTAACCGGGGAGCTGTTTTTT,CASRPDRVTGELFF
TRBV13,TRBJ2-3,NA,TRBD2,TGTGCCAGCAGCTTAGTGGGAGCGGGGGCTAACACAGATACGCAGTATTTT,CASSLVGAGANTDTQYF
TRBV6-1,TRBJ2-1,NA,NA,TGTGCCAGCAGTGAAATCGATGGAAATGAGCAGTTCTTC,CASSEIDGNEQFF
TRBV4-3,TRBJ1-6,NA,NA,TGCGCCAGCAGCCAAGAGCTTCTTGGGTCCTATAATTCACCCCTCCACTTT,CASSQELLGSYNSPLHF
TRBV15,TRBJ2-1,NA,NA,TGTGCCACCAGCAGAGACTCAGGGGTTAAGCAGTTCTTC,CATSRDSGVKQFF